This T cell receptor beta chain was sequenced for a study of Graves' ophthalmopathy and Graves' hyperthyroidism. On the study more broadly: Investigators collected peripheral blood at initial diagnosis, before any treatment was given.

Clinicians diagnosed using symptoms, serum thyroxine, TRAb, thyroid ultrasound and orbital computed tomography. Per the germline V gene, CDR1 is SQVTM and CDR2 is ANQGSEA. The CDR3 is 13 residues long. The V and J ends lost 5 bases and 7 bases respectively, with 17 bases between them. The sequenced template was RNA, covering the TCR beta CDR3 region. The library came from an HTBI-primed first-round RT-PCR and a second-round multiplex PCR. Each CDR3 protein gets one entry after TCRdb re-called the multiplex PCR reads with MiXCR. Here the sample spans 400,000 or so distinct CDR3 sequences, 17% being singletons. Of note for this clonotype: The antigen remains unidentified. This may stem from a read error, because a much larger clone lies one nucleotide away. Since no conserved phenylalanine or tryptophan closes the CDR3, a read error is the likely cause.

General study results and limits: Most clonotypes expanded in thyroid above 0.001 frequency were present in blood too.

Sequencing was done on a sample of peripheral blood. The receptor's source is an adult woman with stable Graves' hyperthyroidism. J is TRBJ1-2 and V is TRBV29-1; TRBD1 is a possible D gene (6 bases). The chain's CDR3 is CSVPDRSPIGYTV. DNA for the CDR3: TGCAGCGTTCCCGACAGGTCCCCGATTGGCTACACCGTC.